The 28 T cell receptor beta chains listed next were all sequenced from one sample in a study of cytomegalovirus exposure and HLA in healthy donors. Use of 60 Vbeta and 13 Jbeta primers characterized the PCR. Measured with immunoSEQ multiplex PCR; TCRdb has only the in-frame clones, and not every one. The sample holds 120,000 or so clones, approximately 80% seen once. Sequencing input: PBMCs. The receptors derive from a man aged 25 to 40 in good health and CMV-seropositive.

The chain carries TRBV7-9 and TRBJ1-2; tentative D call: TRBD1 (6 bases). The length of the CDR3 is 15 residues. Germline CDR1 reads SEHNR; CDR2 reads FQNEAQ (reference sequence). V was shortened by 4 bases and J by 5 bases, with 17 bases between the two germline ends. DNA for the CDR3: TGTGCCAGCAGCTCCATCAGGGGAATTTGGTATGGCTACACCTTC. It is translated as CASSSIRGIWYGYTF.

V usage is TRBV13 and J usage is TRBJ2-1, with 8 bases matching TRBD2. Germline-derived CDR1 and CDR2 are PRHDT and FYEKMQ (reference sequence). The V gene end was trimmed by 5 bases and the J gene end by 3 bases; junction bases not matched to a gene: 6. This CDR3 region has 15 residues. Here the CDR3 reads CASSPMRGDYNEQFF. CDR3 in DNA: TGTGCCAGCAGCCCCATGCGGGGGGACTACAATGAGCAGTTCTTC.

CDR3 nucleotides: TGTGCCAGCAGTTACGGAGGGAGGCAGTACTTC. It translates to CASSYGGRQYF. The gene calls are TRBV6-1 and TRBJ2-7; perhaps TRBD2 as D (6 bases). V was clipped by 5 bases and J by 9 bases, with 11 bases between them. The CDR3 length is 11 residues. Germline V CDR1 and CDR2: MNHNS, SASEGT.

The chain has TRBV2 and TRBJ1-2, with D possibly being TRBD1 (6 bases). Germline CDR1 and CDR2: SNHLY and FYNNEI. This CDR3 has 13 residues. V was trimmed by 11 bases and J by 4 bases, leaving 17 bases between them. The CDR3 DNA follows: TGTGCCGGGGGCGCAATTTCGGGCTATGGCTACACCTTC. It specifies CAGGAISGYGYTF. Variable domain in full (rest from reference TRBV2 and TRBJ1-2): EPEVTQTPSHQVTQMGQEVILRCVPISNHLYFYWYRQILGQKVEFLVSFYNNEISEKSEIFDDQFSVERPDGSNFTLKIRSTKLEDSAMYFCAGGAISGYGYTFGSGTRLTVV.

The J gene is TRBJ2-7, the V gene TRBV13; TRBD2 matches at 13 bases. The ends lost 2 bases at V and 7 bases at J; junction bases unmatched: 5. CDR1 is PRHDT and CDR2 is FYEKMQ in the germline V gene (reference sequence). The CDR3 length is 15 residues. CDR3 sequence: CASSLTSGGAGEQYF. The CDR3, as DNA: TGTGCCAGCAGCTTAACTAGCGGGGGGGCGGGAGAGCAGTACTTC. The complete variable domain, with remaining parts taken from reference TRBV13 and TRBJ2-7, reads AAGVIQSPRHLIKEKRETATLKCYPIPRHDTVYWYQQGPGQDPQFLISFYEKMQSDKGSIPDRFSAQQFSDYHSELNMSSLELGDSALYFCASSLTSGGAGEQYFGPGTRLTVT.

The chain combines TRBV5-1 with TRBJ1-1, with TRBD1 identical over 8 bases. The germline V gene has CDR1 SGHRS and CDR2 YFSETQ. The CDR3 loop spans 12 amino acids. V lost 4 bases, J lost 10 bases, and 6 bases stayed unmatched. The CDR3 bases are TGCGCCAGCAGCACGGACAGGGTCGGAGCTTTCTTT. This sequence encodes CASSTDRVGAFF.

DNA of the CDR3: TGTGCCAGCAGCTTACGACCGAGACTCCAGTACCAAGAGACCCAGTACTTC. It is translated as CASSLRPRLQYQETQYF. The chain links TRBV7-6 to TRBJ2-5; no clear D gene. The germline CDR1 and CDR2 sequences are SGHVS and FNYEAQ. V dropped 2 bases and J dropped 0 bases, with 16 bases sitting between them. The CDR3 covers 17 residues. The entire variable domain, with the rest obtained from reference TRBV7-6 and TRBJ2-5, is as follows: GAGVSQSPRYKVTKRGQDVALRCDPISGHVSLYWYRQALGQGPEFLTYFNYEAQQDKSGLPNDRFSAERPEGSISTLTIQRTEQRDSAMYRCASSLRPRLQYQETQYFGPGTRLLVL.

The rearrangement uses TRBV19 and TRBJ1-1, with D possibly matching TRBD1 (6 bases). This CDR3 is built from 15 residues. Germline V lookup: CDR1 LNHDA, CDR2 SQIVND (reference sequence). V lost 4 bases and J lost 6, with 18 bases in between. In nucleotides, the CDR3 is TGTGCCAGTAGTAGAAACAGGGTGGGGACGCCTGAAGCTTTCTTT. Residues: CASSRNRVGTPEAFF.

This chain uses TRBV2 with TRBJ1-1; possibly TRBD1 for D (5 bases). The CDR3 loop spans 14 amino acids. V lost 6 bases and J lost 2, with 13 bases in between. Germline CDR1 is SNHLY and CDR2 is FYNNEI. The CDR3 region has the DNA TGTGCCAGCAGGCCGTCCAGGGTAAACACTGAAGCTTTCTTT. It is translated as CASRPSRVNTEAFF.

This chain uses TRBV4-1 with TRBJ2-2, with D maybe TRBD2 (6 bases). The CDR3 is 15 residues long. In germline, CDR1 is MGHRA, CDR2 YSYEKL. Trimming left V 3 bases short and J 6 bases short, with 14 bases between. The CDR3, as DNA: TGCGCCAGCAGCCAGATGGGGGGTTTCTCCGGGGAGCTGTTTTTT. Its translation is CASSQMGGFSGELFF.

The chain is built from TRBV10-3 and TRBJ2-1; 8 bases match TRBD1. V was pared by 6 bases and J by 1 base, with 2 bases of the junction left unmatched. CDR1 and CDR2 (germline): ENHRY, SYGVKD. The CDR3 is 14 amino acids. The CDR3 DNA reads as TGTGCCATCAGGCGGGACAGGTCCTACAATGAGCAGTTCTTC. Protein: CAIRRDRSYNEQFF.

Comments on this clone: The sample carries other DNA sequences with the same CDR3. The CDR3 reads CASSATGGGETQYF. The CDR3 DNA is TGTGCCAGCAGCGCAACAGGGGGCGGCGAGACCCAGTACTTC. This chain links TRBV9 with TRBJ2-5, with TRBD1 identical over 9 bases. Germline V gives CDR1 SGDLS, CDR2 YYNGEE. The V and J ends lost 3 bases and 5 bases, in that order; junction bases with no gene match: 5. This CDR3 contains 14 residues.

This chain connects TRBV10-3 to TRBJ2-3; tentatively, D is TRBD2 (6 bases). The CDR3 sequence is 14 residues long. Germline CDR1 ENHRY, CDR2 SYGVKD. Trimming removed 6 bases from V and 4 bases from J, with 14 bases in between. The CDR3 DNA follows: TGTGCCATCAGGCAAAACGGCGGGGCAGATACGCAGTATTTT. Translating gives CAIRQNGGADTQYF.

J is TRBJ2-5 and V is TRBV18; 7 bases line up with TRBD1. Germline V gene sequence: CDR1 KGHSH, CDR2 LQKENI. V was clipped by 1 base and J by 5 bases; unmatched bases: 10. There are 16 residues in the CDR3. For the CDR3, the DNA is TGTGCCAGCTCACCACGATCCCCGGACAGGTCGGAGACCCAGTACTTC. Its protein is CASSPRSPDRSETQYF.

The V gene is TRBV11-2, the J gene TRBJ2-7; possibly TRBD1 for D (6 bases). V was shortened by 6 bases and J by 2 bases, with 17 bases between the two germline ends. The germline CDR1 and CDR2 sequences are SGHAT and FQNNGV. This CDR3 is built from 15 residues. CDR3 bases: TGTGCCAGCAGTTCCCTGGACAGTGCTCCCTACGAGCAGTACTTC. This codes for CASSSLDSAPYEQYF. Full variable domain (rest looked up from reference TRBV11-2 and TRBJ2-7): EAGVAQSPRYKIIEKRQSVAFWCNPISGHATLYWYQQILGQGPKLLIQFQNNGVVDDSQLPKDRFSAERLKGVDSTLKIQPAKLEDSAVYLCASSSLDSAPYEQYFGPGTRLTVT.

The V call is TRBV11-3, the J call TRBJ2-5; D may be TRBD1 (5 bases). The CDR3 runs 13 residues. In germline, CDR1 is SGHNT, CDR2 YENEEA. V gave up 1 base and J gave up 5 bases, with 8 bases separating them. The CDR3 is CASSLGAGETQYF. The CDR3 DNA follows: TGTGCCAGCAGCTTAGGAGCAGGGGAGACCCAGTACTTC.

V is TRBV9 and J is TRBJ2-3; 8 bases are shared with TRBD1. The CDR3 loop spans 14 amino acids. Germline CDR1 SGDLS, CDR2 YYNGEE. The junction had 4 bases not matched to a gene; V was cut back by 4 bases and J by 3 bases. CDR3 nucleotide sequence: TGTGCCAGCAGCTGGGACAGGTTGACAGATACGCAGTATTTT. This gives the protein CASSWDRLTDTQYF.

V gene TRBV21-1 combines with J gene TRBJ2-3; TRBD1 is the table's D call, not checked against the DNA. TRBV21-1 constitutes a pseudogene. The CDR3 extends over 15 amino acids. The CDR3 reads CASSNTGQGTDTQYF. The CDR3, as DNA: TGTGCCAGCAGCAATACGGGACAGGGAACAGATACGCAGTATTTT.

The chain employs TRBV7-8 and TRBJ1-5; D is unresolved. Germline V gene lookup returns CDR1 SGHVS and CDR2 FQNEAQ. Between the trimmed V and J ends, which lost 3 bases and 6 bases, there was a span of 12 bases. The CDR3 sequence is 14 residues long. The CDR3 DNA follows: TGTGCCAGCAGCTTGGACTATTTTCCTCAGCCCCAGCATTTT. It yields the protein CASSLDYFPQPQHF.

This chain joins TRBV27 and TRBJ1-4, with D possibly being TRBD1 (5 bases). This CDR3 contains 15 residues. V was shortened by 3 bases and J by 2 bases, with 10 bases between the two germline ends. In germline, CDR1 is MNHEY, CDR2 SMNVEV (reference sequence). CDR3 amino acids: CASSFLRGTNEKLFF. The CDR3 nucleotides are TGTGCCAGCAGTTTCCTCCGGGGGACTAATGAAAAACTGTTTTTT.

The V gene is TRBV7-2, the J gene TRBJ1-2; D remains unclear. The CDR3 contains 14 residues. Germline V lookup: CDR1 SGHTA, CDR2 FQGNSA. Trimming took 4 bases from V and 8 from J, leaving 17 bases between them. The CDR3 loop is CASSSGAAAGGYTF. The CDR3 DNA reads as TGTGCCAGCAGCTCGGGAGCGGCCGCCGGCGGCTACACCTTC.

The CDR3 sequence: CATLGGSGNEKLFF. For the CDR3, the DNA is TGTGCCACCCTAGGGGGTTCCGGTAATGAAAAACTGTTTTTT. The chain links TRBV2 to TRBJ1-4, with D tentatively TRBD1 (6 bases). The germline V gene encodes CDR1 SNHLY and CDR2 FYNNEI. This CDR3 comprises 14 residues. Trimming cost V 10 bases and J 4 bases, with 16 bases left between them.

This rearrangement joins TRBV2 to TRBJ2-3; TRBD2 agrees at 9 bases. The CDR3 is made up of 13 amino acids. Germline CDR1 reads SNHLY; CDR2 reads FYNNEI. The CDR3 sequence is CVRGGAPTDTQYF. In nucleotides, the CDR3 is TGTGTACGCGGGGGGGCGCCCACAGATACGCAGTATTTT. Full variable domain (rest looked up from reference TRBV2 and TRBJ2-3): EPEVTQTPSHQVTQMGQEVILRCVPISNHLYFYWYRQILGQKVEFLVSFYNNEISEKSEIFDDQFSVERPDGSNFTLKIRSTKLEDSAMYFCVRGGAPTDTQYFGPGTRLTVL.

The table lists this clone with a count of one. The chain joins TRBV20-1 to TRBJ1-4; D unclear. V was shortened by 6 bases and J by 8 bases, with 10 bases between the two germline ends. This CDR3 contains 11 residues. From germline, CDR1 is DFQATT and CDR2 SNEGSKA (reference sequence). The DNA for the CDR3 is TGCAGTGCAAAAGCGGGAGAAAAACTGTTTTTT. The encoded protein is CSAKAGEKLFF.

The table lists this clone with a few counts. This sequence joins TRBV19 and TRBJ2-2; D is possibly TRBD1 (5 bases). This CDR3 is 13 amino acids long. The germline CDR1 and CDR2 sequences are LNHDA and SQIVND (reference sequence). The germline V and J ends were trimmed by 4 bases and 5 bases, with 8 bases remaining between them. CDR3 amino acids: CASSTRVTGELFF. The CDR3 DNA is TGTGCCAGTAGTACCAGGGTTACCGGGGAGCTGTTTTTT.

Concerning this clone: A junction boundary mismatches the germline segment, possibly from a read error. J is TRBJ1-5 and V is TRBV2, with 7 bases aligning to TRBD1. Germline loops: CDR1 SNHLY, CDR2 FYNNEI. The CDR3 loop spans 15 amino acids. The CDR3 here is CASSEETGSHQPQHF. CDR3 in DNA: TGTGCCAGCAGCGAAGAGACAGGGTCCCATCAGCCCCAGCATTTT.

The chain employs TRBV19 and TRBJ2-1; no definite D call. There are 15 residues in the CDR3. Germline V lookup: CDR1 LNHDA, CDR2 SQIVND (reference sequence). Trimming removed 5 bases from V and 0 bases from J, with 11 bases in between. CDR3 protein: CASSRPKSSYNEQFF. The CDR3 nucleotides are TGTGCCAGTAGTCGCCCCAAGAGCTCCTACAATGAGCAGTTCTTC.

This chain links TRBV12-5 with TRBJ2-7; 12 nucleotides line up with TRBD2. The CDR3 is 15 residues long. In germline, CDR1 is LGHNT, CDR2 FRNRAP. The junction had 4 bases not matched to a gene; V was cut back by 3 bases and J by 4 bases. The CDR3 bases are TGTGCTAGTGGTTTAGAGACTAGCGGGGGTTACGAGCAGTACTTC. Translating gives CASGLETSGGYEQYF. Full variable domain (rest looked up from reference TRBV12-5 and TRBJ2-7): DARVTQTPRHKVTEMGQEVTMRCQPILGHNTVFWYRQTMMQGLELLAYFRNRAPLDDSGMPKDRFSAEMPDATLATLKIQPSEPRDSAVYFCASGLETSGGYEQYFGPGTRLTVT.